Below are 20 T cell receptor beta chains sequenced from a single sample in a study of T-cell reconstitution after alpha-beta-depleted transplantation in children. The authors prepared the TCRbeta library with unique molecular identifiers. TCRdb reprocessed the PCR reads via MiXCR and lists one record per CDR3 protein. The table includes 450,000 to 700,000 distinct CDR3 sequences, 25% to 30% detected once. The material sequenced was PBMCs, taken before TCRalphabeta/CD19-depleted stem cell transplant. These receptors were obtained from a boy under two years old with Wiskott-Aldrich syndrome, due to receive a stem cell transplant.

This clonotype turned up a few times. The V gene is TRBV10-2, the J gene TRBJ1-6; 8 positions agree with TRBD1. The CDR3 totals 17 residues. The V segment lost 3 bases and the J segment 6 bases; nucleotides outside the gene matches: 10. Per germline, CDR1 WSHSY and CDR2 SAAADI. CDR3 in DNA: TGCGCCAGCAGTGAAGACCGGCAGGGGGCGAGTAATTCACCCCTCCACTTT. Translating gives CASSEDRQGASNSPLHF.

CDR3 nucleotide sequence: TGCAGTGCTAGAGAGACAGGGGCTAGGGACACTGAAGCTTTCTTT. Protein product: CSARETGARDTEAFF. This chain uses TRBV20-1 with TRBJ1-1; 8 nucleotides agree with TRBD1. Trimming removed 0 bases from V and 3 bases from J; junction bases left unmatched: 6. This CDR3 has 15 residues. Germline-derived CDR1 and CDR2 are DFQATT and SNEGSKA (reference sequence).

This clonotype was seen only a few times. CDR3 bases: TGCAGTGCTAGAGATCCAAACTCCCAAGAGACCCAGTACTTC. This codes for CSARDPNSQETQYF. The rearrangement joins TRBV20-1 to TRBJ2-5; no firm D call. Per germline, CDR1 DFQATT and CDR2 SNEGSKA (reference sequence). The CDR3 totals 14 residues. Trimming took off 0 bases at V and 1 base at J, with 9 bases between the two ends.

The chain recombines TRBV20-1 with TRBJ2-3; 9 bases map to TRBD2. Germline V gene data show CDR1 as DFQATT and CDR2 as SNEGSKA (reference sequence). The CDR3 sequence is 14 residues long. The V gene end was trimmed by 5 bases and the J gene end by 3 bases; junction bases not matched to a gene: 6. The DNA of the CDR3 is TGCAGTGCTCCCCGGCGGGAGGGGACAGATACGCAGTATTTT. It specifies CSAPRREGTDTQYF.

This clonotype was found a few times. This rearrangement joins TRBV5-1 to TRBJ2-7, with D unresolved. CDR3 length: 14 residues. Per germline, CDR1 SGHRS and CDR2 YFSETQ. V lost 1 base and J lost 0, with 8 bases in between. CDR3 amino acids: CASSLFSASYEQYF. Here the CDR3 DNA reads TGCGCCAGCAGCTTGTTTTCGGCCTCCTACGAGCAGTACTTC.

The rearrangement links TRBV30 to TRBJ2-4, with TRBD2 identical over 12 bases. V lost 0 bases to trimming and J lost 0 bases; unmatched junction nucleotides: 6. Germline loops: CDR1 GTSNPN, CDR2 SVGIG (reference sequence). The CDR3 length is 18 residues. CDR3 DNA: TGTGCCTGGAGTGTACCTAGCGGGGGGGTAATAGCCAAAAACATTCAGTACTTC. It translates to CAWSVPSGGVIAKNIQYF.

This clonotype was seen a few times. The CDR3: CASTLERGSSSYNEQFF. CDR3 DNA: TGCGCCAGCACTCTTGAGCGAGGGAGTAGCTCCTACAATGAGCAGTTCTTC. The rearrangement links TRBV4-1 to TRBJ2-1, with D possibly matching TRBD2 (5 bases). This CDR3 has 17 amino acids. V was trimmed by 7 bases and J by 0 bases, leaving 19 bases between them. In germline, CDR1 is MGHRA, CDR2 YSYEKL.

The V gene is TRBV5-1, the J gene TRBJ1-1, with 9 bases lining up with TRBD1. The V and J ends lost 6 bases and 1 base, in that order; junction bases with no gene match: 4. This CDR3 has 14 amino acids. Germline V gives CDR1 SGHRS, CDR2 YFSETQ. The CDR3 sequence is CASKGTGTNTEAFF. The CDR3 nucleotides read TGCGCCAGCAAGGGGACAGGGACGAACACTGAAGCTTTCTTT.

V and J are TRBV20-1 and TRBJ2-1; TRBD2 matches at 7 bases. The J segment lost 1 base and the V segment lost 5 bases, leaving 8 bases of the junction unmatched. The CDR3 is 15 amino acids. Germline CDR1 and CDR2: DFQATT and SNEGSKA (reference sequence). In nucleotides, the CDR3 is TGCAGTGCTGAGCTAGCGGCCAGGTCCTACAATGAGCAGTTCTTC. This translates into CSAELAARSYNEQFF.

This clonotype showed up just a few times. The rearrangement uses TRBV7-3 and TRBJ2-1; no clear D. Germline V CDR1 and CDR2: SGHTA, FQGTGA. The CDR3 consists of 13 residues. Trimming removed 1 base at V and 8 bases at J, with 9 bases between. CDR3 in amino acids: CASSLRRGDEQFF. For the CDR3, the DNA is TGTGCCAGCAGCTTAAGGCGAGGCGATGAGCAGTTCTTC.

The chain links TRBV7-2 to TRBJ2-7; TRBD1 aligns across 9 bases. Germline V gene sequence: CDR1 SGHTA, CDR2 FQGNSA. V dropped 5 bases and J dropped 5; count of bases not matched to a gene: 10. The CDR3 spans 15 residues. DNA of the CDR3: TGTGCCAGCAGCCAATCCGGGACAGGGAGGCACGAGCAGTACTTC. It translates to CASSQSGTGRHEQYF.

This clonotype was recorded a few times. Written as DNA, the CDR3 is TGTGCCAGCAGTAGCCGGGACAGGGTCCATGAGCAGTTCTTC. Translated: CASSSRDRVHEQFF. The chain links TRBV12-3 or TRBV12-4 to TRBJ2-1; 9 bases align to TRBD1. The CDR3 has 14 residues. V shed 5 bases and J 8 bases; nucleotides not matched to a gene: 7.

The chain carries TRBV27 and TRBJ1-2; no reliable D call. The CDR3 has 16 amino acids. Per germline, CDR1 MNHEY and CDR2 SMNVEV (reference sequence). V was pared by 6 bases and J by 4 bases, with 21 bases between. The CDR3 DNA follows: TGTGCCAGCAGACGACAACACGGAGGGTTTTCCTATGGCTACACCTTC. It codes for CASRRQHGGFSYGYTF.

With respect to this clonotype: Relative to the germline gene, one junction end is altered; a read error may explain this. V gene TRBV7-2 combines with J gene TRBJ2-3; 9 bases line up with TRBD2. CDR3 length equals 11 residues. Germline CDR1 SGHTA, CDR2 FQGNSA. CDR3 protein: CASSLAGPVVF. CDR3 nucleotides: TGTGCCAGCAGCCTAGCGGGACCTGTGGTTTTT.

The V gene is TRBV19, the J gene TRBJ2-7; 10 nucleotides align to TRBD1. This CDR3 has 15 amino acids. CDR1 and CDR2 (germline): LNHDA, SQIVND (reference sequence). Unmatched junction bases numbered 5, after V lost 3 bases and J lost 3 bases. The CDR3 DNA reads TGTGCCAGTAGTATGGTCGGGACAGGGGACTACGAGCAGTACTTC. Translated, it gives CASSMVGTGDYEQYF. Together with reference TRBV19 and TRBJ2-7, the CDR3 gives the full variable domain: DGGITQSPKYLFRKEGQNVTLSCEQNLNHDAMYWYRQDPGQGLRLIYYSQIVNDFQKGDIAEGYSVSREKKESFPLTVTSAQKNPTAFYLCASSMVGTGDYEQYFGPGTRLTVT.

The rearrangement links TRBV9 to TRBJ2-2; a weak D match, TRBD2 (6 bases). Trimming shortened V by 0 bases and J by 3 bases, and 9 bases separated the two germline ends. CDR3 size: 15 residues. Germline V CDR1 and CDR2: SGDLS, YYNGEE. The CDR3 DNA reads TGTGCCAGCAGCGTAGCTGAGCGGGACACCGGGGAGCTGTTTTTT. This sequence encodes CASSVAERDTGELFF.

This clonotype has just a few counts. The chain combines TRBV28 with TRBJ2-7; TRBD2 is a possible D gene (7 bases). The ends were cut back, 7 bases at V and 1 base at J, with 17 bases in the middle. Germline CDR1 is MDHEN and CDR2 is SYDVKM. The CDR3 sequence is 15 residues long. CDR3 in amino acids: CASIPRGRGSYEQYF. The CDR3 DNA reads TGTGCCAGCATCCCGAGGGGGAGGGGATCCTACGAGCAGTACTTC.

The V and J genes are TRBV3-1 and TRBJ2-1; 15 bases line up with TRBD2. The CDR3 length is 15 residues. The V segment lost 7 bases and the J segment 7 bases; nucleotides outside the gene matches: 5. In germline, CDR1 is LGHDT, CDR2 YNNKEL (reference sequence). CDR3 in DNA: TGTGCCAGCACCAGGGGACTAGCGGGAGGAAATGAGCAGTTCTTC. It specifies CASTRGLAGGNEQFF.

This clonotype was seen only a few times. The chain couples TRBV5-1 to TRBJ2-7, with D uncertain. The germline V and J ends were trimmed by 4 bases and 5 bases, with 10 bases remaining between them. The CDR3 is 12 amino acids. CDR1 and CDR2 from the germline V gene are SGHRS and YFSETQ. CDR3 sequence reads: CASSPRLNEQYF. In DNA, the CDR3 is TGCGCCAGCAGCCCCCGGCTGAACGAGCAGTACTTC. Supplemented by reference TRBV5-1 and TRBJ2-7, the full variable domain reads KAGVTQTPRYLIKTRGQQVTLSCSPISGHRSVSWYQQTPGQGLQFLFEYFSETQRNKGNFPGRFSGRQFSNSRSEMNVSTLELGDSALYLCASSPRLNEQYFGPGTRLTVT.

Comment on this clonotype: This CDR3 fails to terminate in the conserved phenylalanine or tryptophan, so it likely reflects a read error. The chain joins TRBV20-1 to TRBJ2-2; a possible D gene is TRBD1 (5 bases). Germline V gene lookup returns CDR1 DFQATT and CDR2 SNEGSKA (reference sequence). V shed 0 bases and J shed 6 bases, with 11 bases lying between them. The CDR3 runs 14 residues. CDR3 amino acids: CSARDLGVAGELFL. DNA of the CDR3: TGCAGTGCTAGAGATCTAGGGGTTGCCGGGGAGCTGTTTTTG.